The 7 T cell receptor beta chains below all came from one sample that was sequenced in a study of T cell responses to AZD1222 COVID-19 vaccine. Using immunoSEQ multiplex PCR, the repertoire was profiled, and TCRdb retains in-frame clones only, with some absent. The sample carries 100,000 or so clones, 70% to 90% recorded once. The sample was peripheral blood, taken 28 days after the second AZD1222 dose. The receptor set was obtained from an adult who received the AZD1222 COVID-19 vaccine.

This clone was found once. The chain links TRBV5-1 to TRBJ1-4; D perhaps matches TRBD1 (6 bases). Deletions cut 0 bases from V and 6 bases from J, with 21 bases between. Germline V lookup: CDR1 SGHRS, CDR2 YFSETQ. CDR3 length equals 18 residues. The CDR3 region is CASSLEVVRGDTDEKLFF. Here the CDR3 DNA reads TGCGCCAGCAGCTTGGAAGTCGTTCGCGGGGACACAGATGAAAAACTGTTTTTT.

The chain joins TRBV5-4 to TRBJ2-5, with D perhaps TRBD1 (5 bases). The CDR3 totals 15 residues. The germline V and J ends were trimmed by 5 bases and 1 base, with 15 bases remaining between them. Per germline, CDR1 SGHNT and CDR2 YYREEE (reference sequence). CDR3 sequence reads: CASSPDRTSQETQYF. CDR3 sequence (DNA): TGTGCCAGCAGTCCCGACAGAACCAGCCAAGAGACCCAGTACTTC.

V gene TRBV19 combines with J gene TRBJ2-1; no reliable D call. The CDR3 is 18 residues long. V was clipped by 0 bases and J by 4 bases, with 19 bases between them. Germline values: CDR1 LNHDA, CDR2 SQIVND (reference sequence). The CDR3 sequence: CASSIEGRATSHYNEQFF. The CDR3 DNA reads TGTGCCAGTAGTATAGAGGGCCGGGCCACCTCTCATTACAATGAGCAGTTCTTC.

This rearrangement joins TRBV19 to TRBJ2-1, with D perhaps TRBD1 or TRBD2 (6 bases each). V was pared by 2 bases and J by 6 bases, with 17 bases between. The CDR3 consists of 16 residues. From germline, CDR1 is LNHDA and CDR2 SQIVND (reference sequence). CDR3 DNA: TGTGCCAGTAGTATATTTATTGGTGGAGGGGGCAATGAGCAGTTCTTC. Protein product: CASSIFIGGGGNEQFF.

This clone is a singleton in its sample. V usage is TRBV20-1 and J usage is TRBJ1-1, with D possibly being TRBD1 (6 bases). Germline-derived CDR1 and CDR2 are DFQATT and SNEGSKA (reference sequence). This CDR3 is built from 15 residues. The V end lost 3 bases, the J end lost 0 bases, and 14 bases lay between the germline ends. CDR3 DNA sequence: TGCAGTGCTAGTCTAGGGTGGGACATGAACACTGAAGCTTTCTTT. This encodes CSASLGWDMNTEAFF.

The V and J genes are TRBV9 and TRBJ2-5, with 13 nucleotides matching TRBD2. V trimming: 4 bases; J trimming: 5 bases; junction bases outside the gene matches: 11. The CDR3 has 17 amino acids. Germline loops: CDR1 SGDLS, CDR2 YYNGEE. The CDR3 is CASSRVLAGGPGETQYF. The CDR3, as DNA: TGTGCCAGCAGCCGGGTACTAGCGGGAGGGCCGGGGGAGACCCAGTACTTC.

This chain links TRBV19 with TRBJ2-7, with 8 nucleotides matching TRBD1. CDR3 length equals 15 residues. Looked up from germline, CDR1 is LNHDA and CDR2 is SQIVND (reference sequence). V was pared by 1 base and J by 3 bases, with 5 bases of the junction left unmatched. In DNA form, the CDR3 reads TGTGCCAGTAGTATAGGGGGGACAGGAGTCTACGAGCAGTACTTC. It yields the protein CASSIGGTGVYEQYF.